A single sample is the source of the 27 T cell receptor beta chains below, sequenced in a study of technical replicates of blood from four donors. Profiling relied on immunoSEQ multiplex PCR, and the TCRdb table lists in-frame clones only, not all of them. The sample has some 73,000 clones; 90% are singletons. The sequenced material came from PBMCs. The receptor source for this set is a human donor in good health. Some clones in this sample may be carry-over from other donors' samples.

V gene TRBV21-1 combines with J gene TRBJ1-2; no check of the table's D call, TRBD1, against the DNA was made. TRBV21-1 is labeled a pseudogene. The CDR3 totals 12 residues. The CDR3 here is CASSKHEWPYTF. DNA for the CDR3: TGTGCCAGCAGCAAGCACGAATGGCCGTACACCTTC.

About this clone: One end of the junction does not line up with germline, which may come from a read error. The chain combines TRBV4-3 with TRBJ1-2; 9 nucleotides agree with TRBD1. This CDR3 is built from 13 residues. Per germline, CDR1 LGHNA and CDR2 YSLEER. The DNA for the CDR3 is TGCGCCAGCAGCCAAGATCTGACAGGGGGACCGTGTTTC. It yields the protein CASSQDLTGGPCF.

This chain uses TRBV7-2 with TRBJ2-1, with 7 positions matching TRBD2. V shed 0 bases, J shed 6 bases, and the junction held 8 bases outside the gene matches. The CDR3 extends over 16 amino acids. Germline values: CDR1 SGHTA, CDR2 FQGNSA. The CDR3 loop is CASSLARGPGGNEQFF. CDR3 bases: TGTGCCAGCAGCTTAGCGCGCGGGCCGGGGGGCAATGAGCAGTTCTTC. Combining the CDR3 with reference TRBV7-2 and TRBJ2-1 gives the whole variable domain GAGVSQSPSNKVTEKGKDVELRCDPISGHTALYWYRQSLGQGLEFLIYFQGNSAPDKSGLPSDRFSAERTGGSVSTLTIQRTQQEDSAVYLCASSLARGPGGNEQFFGPGTRLTVL.

The chain uses TRBV5-1 and TRBJ2-5; 7 positions agree with TRBD2. The CDR3 runs to 15 residues. With V trimmed by 1 base and J by 5 bases, 8 bases remained unmatched. Germline-derived CDR1 and CDR2 are SGHRS and YFSETQ. CDR3 bases: TGCGCCAGCAGCTTGTTCGGGGGGAGTTTTGAGACCCAGTACTTC. Translated, it gives CASSLFGGSFETQYF.

The rearrangement joins TRBV7-9 to TRBJ2-1; 10 bases line up with TRBD1. V was clipped by 5 bases and J by 4 bases; unmatched bases: 2. This CDR3 contains 14 residues. Germline CDR1 and CDR2: SEHNR and FQNEAQ (reference sequence). The CDR3 spells CASSGTGDYNEQFF. The DNA for the CDR3 is TGTGCCAGCAGCGGGACAGGGGATTACAATGAGCAGTTCTTC.

The V gene is TRBV18, the J gene TRBJ1-5, with 7 positions matching TRBD1. V trimming: 5 bases; J trimming: 7 bases; junction bases outside the gene matches: 11. The germline gives CDR1 KGHSH, CDR2 LQKENI. There are 15 residues in the CDR3. CDR3 residues: CASSTGQTHLQPQHF. The CDR3 DNA is TGTGCCAGCTCAACGGGACAGACCCACCTCCAGCCCCAGCATTTT.

The V and J genes are TRBV4-2 and TRBJ2-7; TRBD1 matches 8 bases. CDR1 and CDR2 from the germline V gene are LGHNA and YNFKEQ. The CDR3 is 14 residues long. Trimming at V came to 2 bases and at J to 5 bases, leaving 5 bases not matched to a gene. The CDR3 DNA sequence: TGTGCCAGCAGCCAAATGGACAGGGCTAACGAGCAGTACTTC. The encoded protein is CASSQMDRANEQYF.

The chain is built from TRBV4-1 and TRBJ1-1; the D gene is possibly TRBD1 (6 bases). The V gene lost 1 base and the J gene lost 4 bases, with 16 bases spanning the gap. The CDR3 has 16 amino acids. CDR1 is MGHRA, CDR2 YSYEKL, per germline. The CDR3 spells CASSQGGRGKGTEAFF. The CDR3 region has the DNA TGCGCCAGCAGCCAAGGGGGCAGGGGCAAGGGCACTGAAGCTTTCTTT.

The rearrangement links TRBV28 to TRBJ2-7, with 9 bases fitting TRBD1. Germline V gene lookup returns CDR1 MDHEN and CDR2 SYDVKM. The CDR3 totals 15 residues. With V trimmed by 8 bases and J by 2 bases, 10 bases remained unmatched. The CDR3 DNA reads as TGTGCCAGCGCCAGGTCCGGGACAGGGACCTACGAGCAGTACTTC. Amino acid sequence: CASARSGTGTYEQYF.

The V call is TRBV10-1, the J call TRBJ1-1; no reliable D call. Germline V gives CDR1 WNHNN, CDR2 SYGVQD (reference sequence). Trimming pared 6 bases from V and 5 bases from J, leaving 19 bases between. CDR3 length: 15 residues. CDR3 coding DNA: TGCGCCAGCAGATCGGTAGCAGCCACGAGGACTGAAGCTTTCTTT. The encoded protein is CASRSVAATRTEAFF.

This clone has a single count. The chain joins TRBV5-4 to TRBJ1-1; D unresolved. V shed 7 bases and J shed 1 base, with 17 bases lying between them. The CDR3 is made up of 15 amino acids. Germline CDR1 reads SGHNT; CDR2 reads YYREEE (reference sequence). CDR3 DNA: TGTGCCAGCCGCCTGGCCGGGGTTGGGAACACTGAAGCTTTCTTT. Its protein product is CASRLAGVGNTEAFF.

The gene calls are TRBV15 and TRBJ2-1, with D possibly TRBD2 on 6 matching bases. The V gene lost 6 bases and the J gene lost 0 bases, with 12 bases spanning the gap. This CDR3 contains 15 residues. Germline lookup yields CDR1 LNHNV and CDR2 YYDKDF (reference sequence). CDR3 bases: TGTGCCACCAGGAAGGGACTGCCCTCCTACAATGAGCAGTTCTTC. Its translation: CATRKGLPSYNEQFF.

This chain joins TRBV5-6 and TRBJ2-3; D is perhaps TRBD1 (7 bases). V lost 4 bases, J lost 2 bases, and 17 bases lay in between. CDR1 and CDR2 (germline): SGHDT, YYEEEE. CDR3 length: 16 amino acids. The CDR3 bases are TGTGCCAGCAGCGCGCAGGGGGGCAGGCCCACAGATACGCAGTATTTT. Translated, it gives CASSAQGGRPTDTQYF. The full variable domain, its missing parts supplied by reference TRBV5-6 and TRBJ2-3, is DAGVTQSPTHLIKTRGQQVTLRCSPKSGHDTVSWYQQALGQGPQFIFQYYEEEERQRGNFPDRFSGHQFPNYSSELNVNALLLGDSALYLCASSAQGGRPTDTQYFGPGTRLTVL.

The J gene is TRBJ2-7, the V gene TRBV7-2; 10 bases are shared with TRBD1. The germline CDR1 and CDR2 sequences are SGHTA and FQGNSA. This CDR3 region has 15 residues. Losses at the gene ends were 5 bases for V and 1 base for J; bases not matched to a gene: 5. The DNA for the CDR3 is TGTGCCAGCAGCCCGGGGACAGGGGCATCCTACGAGCAGTACTTC. This encodes CASSPGTGASYEQYF. The full variable domain, rest sourced from reference TRBV7-2 and TRBJ2-7, is GAGVSQSPSNKVTEKGKDVELRCDPISGHTALYWYRQSLGQGLEFLIYFQGNSAPDKSGLPSDRFSAERTGGSVSTLTIQRTQQEDSAVYLCASSPGTGASYEQYFGPGTRLTVT.

In nucleotides, the CDR3 is TGTGCCAGCAGTCCGCGGGGGGCGGTAACCGGGGAGCTGTTTTTT. This encodes CASSPRGAVTGELFF. The rearrangement links TRBV6-1 to TRBJ2-2; 8 bases match TRBD2. From germline, CDR1 is MNHNS and CDR2 SASEGT. This CDR3 contains 15 residues. The V gene end was trimmed by 5 bases and the J gene end by 5 bases; junction bases not matched to a gene: 7.

The chain recombines TRBV6-5 with TRBJ1-5; no reliable D call. This CDR3 comprises 14 residues. Trimming pared 6 bases from V and 7 bases from J, leaving 16 bases between. The germline V gene has CDR1 MNHEY and CDR2 SVGAGI. The CDR3 DNA sequence: TGTGCCAGCAGAGCCCACGGGGTGCAACAGCCCCAGCATTTT. Translating gives CASRAHGVQQPQHF.

The V gene is TRBV7-2, the J gene TRBJ2-7; 16 bases map to TRBD2. Germline V gene lookup returns CDR1 SGHTA and CDR2 FQGNSA. The V segment lost 5 bases and the J segment 4 bases; nucleotides outside the gene matches: 5. This CDR3 spans 16 amino acids. The CDR3 coding sequence is TGTGCCAGCAGCCCAGGGACTAGCGGGGGGGCGTACGAGCAGTACTTC. Residues: CASSPGTSGGAYEQYF. The variable domain in full, completed from reference TRBV7-2 and TRBJ2-7, reads GAGVSQSPSNKVTEKGKDVELRCDPISGHTALYWYRQSLGQGLEFLIYFQGNSAPDKSGLPSDRFSAERTGGSVSTLTIQRTQQEDSAVYLCASSPGTSGGAYEQYFGPGTRLTVT.

V usage is TRBV6-1 and J usage is TRBJ1-5, with a weak D call TRBD1 (6 bases). CDR3 length: 15 residues. V was pared by 1 base and J by 7 bases, with 14 bases between. From germline, CDR1 is MNHNS and CDR2 SASEGT. As DNA, the CDR3 is TGTGCCAGCAGTGAAGGCCGACAGGCATGGCAGCCCCAGCATTTT. It yields the protein CASSEGRQAWQPQHF.

The rearrangement joins TRBV5-4 to TRBJ1-2; a possible D gene is TRBD1 (6 bases). Trimming took off 3 bases at V and 4 bases at J, with 16 bases between the two ends. The germline V gene has CDR1 SGHNT and CDR2 YYREEE (reference sequence). The CDR3 runs 15 residues. For the CDR3, the DNA is TGTGCCAGCAGCTACCCAGGGGCGCTGGGCTATGGCTACACCTTC. As protein: CASSYPGALGYGYTF.

V usage is TRBV7-6 and J usage is TRBJ1-2, with a weak D call TRBD1 (5 bases). Germline lookup yields CDR1 SGHVS and CDR2 FNYEAQ. The length of the CDR3 is 14 residues. Deletions cut 5 bases from V and 8 bases from J, with 18 bases between. In DNA, the CDR3 is TGTGCCAGCAGCGCTCAGGAGTGGGGGGGAGGCTACACCTTC. As protein: CASSAQEWGGGYTF.

This clone was recorded only once. The gene calls are TRBV6-1 and TRBJ2-3; weak D call: TRBD2 (6 bases). Germline CDR1 and CDR2: MNHNS and SASEGT. CDR3 length: 13 amino acids. Trimming took 7 bases from V and 5 from J, leaving 13 bases between them. The CDR3 is CASTQPGVDTQYF. The CDR3 DNA sequence: TGTGCCAGCACCCAACCGGGGGTAGATACGCAGTATTTT.

The rearrangement links TRBV12-5 to TRBJ1-5; D is unclear. CDR1 is LGHNT and CDR2 is FRNRAP in the germline V gene. The CDR3 length is 14 residues. Trimming shortened V by 2 bases and J by 8 bases, and 13 bases separated the two germline ends. The chain's CDR3 is CASGLFTTGEPQHF. As DNA, the CDR3 is TGTGCTAGTGGTTTGTTCACGACCGGGGAGCCCCAGCATTTT.

The genes are TRBV7-9 and TRBJ2-7; 7 bases are shared with TRBD1. The germline CDR1 and CDR2 sequences are SEHNR and FQNEAQ (reference sequence). With V trimmed by 5 bases and J by 2 bases, 6 bases remained unmatched. This CDR3 is built from 14 residues. The CDR3 reads CASSEGGRTYEQYF. CDR3 in DNA: TGTGCCAGCAGCGAAGGGGGCCGAACCTACGAGCAGTACTTC.

The chain links TRBV18 to TRBJ1-6; TRBD1 is a possible D gene (5 bases). Germline V gives CDR1 KGHSH, CDR2 LQKENI. V gave up 6 bases and J gave up 13 bases, with 16 bases separating them. This CDR3 has 13 amino acids. CDR3 nucleotides: TGTGCCAGCTCCCAGGACACCGAGGACCCCCTCCACTTT. Encoded protein: CASSQDTEDPLHF.

The V and J genes are TRBV6-5 and TRBJ2-5, with D tentatively TRBD1 (5 bases). There are 14 residues in the CDR3. The germline gives CDR1 MNHEY, CDR2 SVGAGI. Deletions cut 3 bases from V and 5 bases from J, with 13 bases between. The CDR3 DNA reads as TGTGCCAGCAGTTATTACCAGGGTACGGAGACCCAGTACTTC. This translates into CASSYYQGTETQYF.

This clone was detected once. The chain combines TRBV6-5 with TRBJ1-1; the match to TRBD1 covers 7 bases. Losses at the gene ends were 2 bases for V and 5 bases for J; bases not matched to a gene: 5. Germline values: CDR1 MNHEY, CDR2 SVGAGI. The CDR3 runs to 14 residues. DNA of the CDR3: TGTGCCAGCAGTTACAGGGGGCCCGAAACTGAAGCTTTCTTT. Amino acids: CASSYRGPETEAFF.

This clone was seen only once. The chain employs TRBV6-6 and TRBJ2-3, with 7 bases identical to TRBD2. Looked up from germline, CDR1 is MNHNY and CDR2 is SVGAGI (reference sequence). V was pared by 7 bases and J by 2 bases, with 6 bases of the junction left unmatched. This CDR3 spans 14 amino acids. The CDR3 DNA is TGTGCCAGCACAATCGGGGGGTACACAGATACGCAGTATTTT. Its protein product is CASTIGGYTDTQYF.